This T cell receptor (beta chain) was sequenced in a study of blood T cells in healthy people across ages. Findings and caveats of the study: Because sorting was not performed, PBMCs prevented conclusive naive versus antigen-experienced comparison. Among T cells, TCR beta diversity per million cells dropped roughly linearly as age rose.

This CDR3 is 14 amino acids long. The trim removed 5 bases at V and 6 bases at J, leaving 8 bases unmatched. A J-beta primer mix and a sample-barcoded 5' primer were used in a second PCR of about 7 to 12 cycles. TCRdb called the 5' RACE reads again in MiXCR, with one record for every CDR3 protein. The sample has about 1.6 million distinct CDR3 sequences, 30% to 35% seen once. About this clonotype itself: Its antigen is undetermined.

The clonotype comes from a woman between 25 and 40 years old in good health. The rearrangement links TRBV12-3 or TRBV12-4 to TRBJ1-1, with 8 bases lining up with TRBD1. The material sequenced was blood. The CDR3 reads CASSRQGLSSEAFF. In DNA form, the CDR3 reads TGTGCCAGCAGTCGACAGGGGCTCTCCTCTGAAGCTTTCTTT.